This T cell receptor (beta chain) was obtained from a study of blood T cell repertoires in COVID-19 (dated by TCRdb to the early 2020s). About the study as a whole: The collaborator samples originated in the United States, Italy and Spain and spanned the acute and convalescent phases of COVID-19. The material from the prospective study consisted of cDNA or gDNA derived from T cells, B-cell-depleted T cells, or PBMCs. Deeply sampled blood TCRbeta repertoires from subjects exposed to, actively infected with, or recovered from COVID-19 were included in the dataset. A freely available public database, intended as a resource for researchers studying the immune response to SARS-CoV-2, is where the repertoires were released. Samples came from the ongoing ImmuneRACE study (first 160 participants) plus 1,254 subjects from 6 global collaborators. The sample metadata nearly always contained a de-identified subject ID, COVID-19 status, age in years and sex. HLA class I and class II types, where available, came from metadata supplied by the sample provider rather than from assay-based typing. General conclusions and limits of the study: Clinical and demographic metadata were provided uncurated, with the amount varying by source and participant.

Comment on this clone: It lacks a known antigen. No much larger clonotype is one base removed from it; base qualities were not supplied.

TCRbeta CDR3 regions were amplified from genomic DNA by means of the immunoSEQ Assay, a bias-controlled multiplex PCR. The paper's processing steps were these. Nucleated cell counts per sample were estimated from amplification of reference gene primers within the assay. Sequence reads were collapsed and filtered to measure the absolute abundance of every unique TCRbeta CDR3 rearrangement. For each sample, productive Simpson clonality was calculated as the square root of Simpson's diversity index across productive rearrangements. Held by TCRdb, this immuneACCESS table contains in-frame sequences only and omits some clones. Under half of the omission traces to an unresolved V gene where checked; the cause of the rest is unknown. V and J calls and clone size come straight from that table; D and trimming were deduced from the DNA. Counted in this sample were under 70,000 clones; 85% to 90% of them appeared once. The ten most abundant clones make up 4% of the sample.

Whole blood was collected in K2EDTA tubes by collaborating institutions according to the institutions' own protocols. For TCRbeta analysis, collaborators shipped samples in one of three forms: frozen whole blood, isolated PBMCs, or DNA extracted from either of those sample types. The sequenced material came from peripheral blood. The TCR originated in a man aged 45-60 years with acute or convalescent COVID-19.

The bases are TGTGCCAGCAGCCGGGACAGGGAAACTTGTTTGTCTAACTATGGCTACACCTTC. It is translated as CASSRDRETCLSNYGYTF. Rearrangement joined TRBV21-1 to TRBJ1-2; the DNA was not used to check the table's D call, TRBD1. TRBV21-1 is labeled a pseudogene. From the cysteine through the phenylalanine, the CDR3 covers 18 amino acids. Only the CDR3 DNA is retained, 54 bases long and in frame from the first base.